Below are 26 T cell receptor beta chains sequenced from a single sample in a study of regulatory and conventional T cells in RAG deficiency. Assay: immunoSEQ multiplex PCR; the TCRdb copy retains only in-frame clones and omits some. The data contain 34,000 or so clones, 75% to 90% of them singletons. These data were also reused for a study on regulatory T cells. That publication notes: Amplification used 52 TRBV primers and 13 TRBJ primers.

The sample consisted of CD8+ T cells sorted from blood. These receptors were obtained from a human donor in good health.

This chain's CDR3 is CASSFLGFDTDTQYF. Written as DNA, the CDR3 is TGCGCCAGCAGCTTTTTAGGCTTTGACACAGATACGCAGTATTTT. The gene calls are TRBV5-1 and TRBJ2-3; no definite D call. From germline, CDR1 is SGHRS and CDR2 YFSETQ. With 2 bases removed from V and 2 bases from J, the gap between germline ends came to 12 bases. This CDR3 has 15 amino acids.

As regards this clone: The same CDR3 is also encoded by other DNA sequences in this sample. The chain recombines TRBV28 with TRBJ2-7, with 8 bases aligning to TRBD1. The CDR3 length is 14 residues. Germline V gene lookup returns CDR1 MDHEN and CDR2 SYDVKM. Losses at the gene ends were 2 bases for V and 4 bases for J; bases not matched to a gene: 4. The CDR3 DNA follows: TGTGCCAGCAGTTTAGGGCAGGGGGCTTACGAGCAGTACTTC. Encoded protein: CASSLGQGAYEQYF.

The V call is TRBV4-2, the J call TRBJ2-7; D is perhaps TRBD1 (6 bases). In germline, CDR1 is LGHNA, CDR2 YNFKEQ. Trimming removed 8 bases at V and 7 bases at J, with 18 bases between. This CDR3 has 13 residues. CDR3 sequence: CASGRTAVGEQYF. The DNA of the CDR3 is TGTGCCAGCGGACGGACAGCGGTTGGGGAGCAGTACTTC.

The J gene is TRBJ1-1, the V gene TRBV27; D not resolved. V lost 5 bases to trimming and J lost 4 bases, with 11 bases between them. The CDR3 sequence is 13 residues long. Per germline, CDR1 MNHEY and CDR2 SMNVEV (reference sequence). CDR3 amino acids: CASSRTLATEAFF. In nucleotides, the CDR3 is TGTGCCAGCAGTAGGACCCTCGCCACTGAAGCTTTCTTT.

This chain connects TRBV4-1 to TRBJ2-1; no clear D gene. V was cut by 1 base and J by 7 bases, with 5 bases left in between. This CDR3 contains 12 residues. From germline, CDR1 is MGHRA and CDR2 YSYEKL. The CDR3: CASSQGVNEQFF. The CDR3 DNA reads TGCGCCAGCAGCCAAGGAGTGAATGAGCAGTTCTTC.

This chain links TRBV9 with TRBJ1-2; TRBD1 is a possible D gene (6 bases). The CDR3 consists of 13 residues. Germline lookup yields CDR1 SGDLS and CDR2 YYNGEE. Trimming cost V 6 bases and J 4 bases, with 13 bases left between them. For the CDR3, the DNA is TGTGCCAGCACCGACGGACAGTCCTATGGCTACACCTTC. This sequence encodes CASTDGQSYGYTF.

This clone was recorded once. The J gene is TRBJ2-7, the V gene TRBV7-6; D gene ambiguous. This CDR3 has 15 residues. Germline values: CDR1 SGHVS, CDR2 FNYEAQ. V was trimmed by 1 base and J by 6 bases, leaving 16 bases between them. The CDR3 protein is CASSLEASEIFEQYF. The DNA for the CDR3 is TGTGCCAGCAGCTTAGAAGCCTCTGAAATTTTCGAGCAGTACTTC. Together with reference TRBV7-6 and TRBJ2-7, the CDR3 gives the full variable domain: GAGVSQSPRYKVTKRGQDVALRCDPISGHVSLYWYRQALGQGPEFLTYFNYEAQQDKSGLPNDRFSAERPEGSISTLTIQRTEQRDSAMYRCASSLEASEIFEQYFGPGTRLTVT.

The genes are TRBV7-8 and TRBJ2-7; the match to TRBD2 covers 9 bases. The CDR3 is made up of 16 amino acids. Germline CDR1 is SGHVS and CDR2 is FQNEAQ. The J segment lost 0 bases and the V segment lost 5 bases, leaving 8 bases of the junction unmatched. The CDR3 here is CASSPSLAGSSYEQYF. The DNA for the CDR3 is TGTGCCAGCAGCCCAAGCCTAGCGGGGAGCTCCTACGAGCAGTACTTC.

The chain has TRBV28 and TRBJ1-5; D is possibly TRBD1 (6 bases). From germline, CDR1 is MDHEN and CDR2 SYDVKM. The CDR3 contains 14 residues. V dropped 3 bases and J dropped 6 bases, with 12 bases sitting between them. CDR3 sequence (DNA): TGTGCCAGCAGTTTTAGGGGGGTGGGTCAGCCCCAGCATTTT. It is translated as CASSFRGVGQPQHF.

J is TRBJ1-2 and V is TRBV5-8; no clear D. Germline V CDR1 and CDR2: SGHTS, YDEGEE. The V end was cut by 1 base, the J end by 8 bases, with 21 bases between. This CDR3 is built from 16 residues. The DNA of the CDR3 is TGTGCCAGCAGCTTGTTGCCAGATTATTCGTTCCGCGGCTACACCTTC. It yields the protein CASSLLPDYSFRGYTF.

The chain couples TRBV7-2 to TRBJ2-2; D is unclear. This CDR3 region has 12 residues. Germline values: CDR1 SGHTA, CDR2 FQGNSA. V gave up 2 bases and J gave up 6 bases, with 4 bases separating them. The CDR3 here is CASSLSAGELFF. Here the CDR3 DNA reads TGTGCCAGCAGCTTATCAGCCGGGGAGCTGTTTTTT. Looking up the rest from reference TRBV7-2 and TRBJ2-2 gives the full variable domain: GAGVSQSPSNKVTEKGKDVELRCDPISGHTALYWYRQSLGQGLEFLIYFQGNSAPDKSGLPSDRFSAERTGGSVSTLTIQRTQQEDSAVYLCASSLSAGELFFGEGSRLTVL.

In DNA form, the CDR3 reads TGTGCCAGCACCGGGACTCTGAACACTGAAGCTTTCTTT. This sequence encodes CASTGTLNTEAFF. J is TRBJ1-1 and V is TRBV2; D is perhaps TRBD1 (5 bases). V lost 7 bases, J lost 0 bases, and 9 bases lay in between. The CDR3 has 13 residues. CDR1 SNHLY and CDR2 FYNNEI come from the germline V gene.

J is TRBJ2-1 and V is TRBV19, with TRBD2 matching over 14 bases. The J segment lost 8 bases and the V segment lost 6 bases, leaving 9 bases of the junction unmatched. CDR3 size: 16 residues. Germline-derived CDR1 and CDR2 are LNHDA and SQIVND (reference sequence). The CDR3 loop reads CASSHSGTSGSDEQFF. CDR3 coding DNA: TGTGCCAGTAGCCACTCCGGGACTAGCGGGAGCGATGAGCAGTTCTTC.

The chain has TRBV11-2 and TRBJ2-7; D might be TRBD2 (5 bases). V was cut by 5 bases and J by 0 bases, with 14 bases left in between. Germline V CDR1 and CDR2: SGHAT, FQNNGV. CDR3 length: 15 amino acids. The DNA for the CDR3 is TGTGCCAGCAGCAAGGAACGCGGGTTCTCCTACGAGCAGTACTTC. This translates into CASSKERGFSYEQYF.

The chain uses TRBV7-9 and TRBJ1-1, with D hard to call. This CDR3 is built from 14 residues. Germline assignment: CDR1 SEHNR and CDR2 FQNEAQ (reference sequence). V lost 2 bases and J lost 5, with 12 bases in between. The DNA of the CDR3 is TGTGCCAGCAGCTTATCTATGAGGGCGACTGAAGCTTTCTTT. The encoded protein is CASSLSMRATEAFF.

This chain links TRBV11-2 with TRBJ1-3; D not resolved. Germline CDR1 SGHAT, CDR2 FQNNGV. The V and J ends lost 1 base and 0 bases respectively, with 10 bases between them. This CDR3 has 16 residues. The CDR3 DNA reads as TGTGCCAGCAGCTTAGGAAGGACGTTCTCTGGAAACACCATATATTTT. It encodes CASSLGRTFSGNTIYF.

The chain joins TRBV6-5 to TRBJ1-2, with 7 bases fitting TRBD1. Germline assignment: CDR1 MNHEY and CDR2 SVGAGI. V gave up 5 bases and J gave up 5 bases; unmatched junction bases: 5. This CDR3 is built from 13 residues. CDR3 amino acids: CASSPQGEYGYTF. CDR3 nucleotides: TGTGCCAGCAGTCCCCAGGGGGAATATGGCTACACCTTC.

This clone showed up just a few times. The V call is TRBV19, the J call TRBJ1-2; D gene unclear. The germline V gene has CDR1 LNHDA and CDR2 SQIVND (reference sequence). V was cut by 3 bases and J by 4 bases, with 3 bases left in between. The CDR3 extends over 11 amino acids. The CDR3 is CASSMGYGYTF. Here the CDR3 DNA reads TGTGCCAGTAGTATGGGCTATGGCTACACCTTC.

The CDR3 nucleotides are TGTGCCAGTAGCGACGGACAGGGCTTGAACACTGAAGCTTTCTTT. It specifies CASSDGQGLNTEAFF. This chain uses TRBV19 with TRBJ1-1; 8 bases agree with TRBD1. The ends lost 6 bases at V and 0 bases at J; junction bases unmatched: 6. The CDR3 contains 15 residues. CDR1 LNHDA and CDR2 SQIVND come from the germline V gene (reference sequence).

This clone was seen once. V and J are TRBV6-5 and TRBJ2-7; tentative D call: TRBD1 (7 bases). V was shortened by 5 bases and J by 3 bases, with 11 bases between the two germline ends. Germline CDR1 and CDR2: MNHEY and SVGAGI. The CDR3 consists of 13 residues. The CDR3 nucleotides read TGTGCCAGCAGTGGGACAGCGGGCTACGAGCAGTACTTC. This gives the protein CASSGTAGYEQYF.

The chain carries TRBV18 and TRBJ1-2, with unresolved D. V was shortened by 2 bases and J by 5 bases, with 9 bases between the two germline ends. The CDR3 spans 13 residues. From germline, CDR1 is KGHSH and CDR2 LQKENI. CDR3 sequence (DNA): TGTGCCAGCTCACCAAAGGAACAATATGGCTACACCTTC. This encodes CASSPKEQYGYTF.

The V and J genes are TRBV7-3 and TRBJ2-5, with 13 bases lining up with TRBD2. Germline-derived CDR1 and CDR2 are SGHTA and FQGTGA. V was clipped by 5 bases and J by 4 bases; unmatched bases: 4. CDR3 size: 15 residues. CDR3 sequence reads: CASSRTSGSSETQYF. CDR3 DNA: TGTGCCAGCAGCCGGACTAGCGGGAGTTCAGAGACCCAGTACTTC.

The rearrangement uses TRBV6-4 and TRBJ2-1; 13 positions agree with TRBD2. After removal of 5 bases from V and 3 bases from J, the junction contained 4 bases not matched to a gene. Germline V gene data show CDR1 as MRHNA and CDR2 as SNTAGT. This CDR3 is built from 16 residues. The DNA of the CDR3 is TGTGCCAGCAGTCCAGGACTAGCGGGAGACTACAATGAGCAGTTCTTC. This codes for CASSPGLAGDYNEQFF.

This chain links TRBV30 with TRBJ2-7; TRBD2 aligns across 9 bases. Looked up from germline, CDR1 is GTSNPN and CDR2 is SVGIG (reference sequence). V trimming: 5 bases; J trimming: 2 bases; junction bases outside the gene matches: 4. The CDR3 is 13 residues long. DNA for the CDR3: TGTGCCTGGGGTAGCGGGAGCCCCTACGAGCAGTACTTC. This codes for CAWGSGSPYEQYF.

The V gene is TRBV7-9, the J gene TRBJ1-4; D ambiguous. CDR3 size: 15 residues. Trimming shortened V by 2 bases and J by 4 bases, and 11 bases separated the two germline ends. From germline, CDR1 is SEHNR and CDR2 FQNEAQ (reference sequence). In DNA, the CDR3 is TGTGCCAGCAGCTTAATACAGACCGTTAATGAAAAACTGTTTTTT. It yields the protein CASSLIQTVNEKLFF.

This clone was detected only a few times. The chain carries TRBV19 and TRBJ1-5; D is possibly TRBD1 (5 bases). This CDR3 contains 15 residues. CDR1 and CDR2 (germline): LNHDA, SQIVND (reference sequence). Trimming stripped 4 bases from V and 0 bases from J, with 10 bases between. The CDR3 DNA sequence: TGTGCCAGTAGTACGACAGCCATTAGCAATCAGCCCCAGCATTTT. The encoded protein is CASSTTAISNQPQHF.